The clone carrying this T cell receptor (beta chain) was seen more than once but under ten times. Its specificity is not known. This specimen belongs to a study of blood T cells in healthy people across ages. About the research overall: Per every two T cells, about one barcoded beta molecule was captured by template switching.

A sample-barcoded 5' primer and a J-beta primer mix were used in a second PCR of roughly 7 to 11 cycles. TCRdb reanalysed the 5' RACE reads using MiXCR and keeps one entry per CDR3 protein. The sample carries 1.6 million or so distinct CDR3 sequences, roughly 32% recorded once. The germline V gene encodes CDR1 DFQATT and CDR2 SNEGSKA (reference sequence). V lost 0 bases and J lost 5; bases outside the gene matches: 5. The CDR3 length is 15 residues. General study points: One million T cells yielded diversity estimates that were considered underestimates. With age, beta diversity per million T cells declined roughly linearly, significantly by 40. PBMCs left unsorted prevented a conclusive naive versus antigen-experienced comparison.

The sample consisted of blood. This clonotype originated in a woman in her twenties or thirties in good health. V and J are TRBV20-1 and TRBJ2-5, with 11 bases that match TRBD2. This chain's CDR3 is CSARELAGGQETQYF. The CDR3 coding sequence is TGCAGTGCTAGAGAGTTAGCGGGGGGGCAGGAGACCCAGTACTTC.